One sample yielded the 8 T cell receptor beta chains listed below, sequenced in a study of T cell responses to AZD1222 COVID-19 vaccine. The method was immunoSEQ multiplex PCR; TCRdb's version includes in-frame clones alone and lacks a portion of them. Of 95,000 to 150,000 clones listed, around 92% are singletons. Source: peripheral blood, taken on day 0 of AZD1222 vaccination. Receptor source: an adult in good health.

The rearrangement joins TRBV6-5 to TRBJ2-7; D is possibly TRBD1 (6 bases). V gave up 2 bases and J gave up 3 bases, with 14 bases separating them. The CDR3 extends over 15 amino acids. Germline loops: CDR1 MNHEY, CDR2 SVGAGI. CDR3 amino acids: CASSYGEGVFYEQYF. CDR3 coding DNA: TGTGCCAGCAGTTACGGTGAGGGGGTTTTCTACGAGCAGTACTTC.

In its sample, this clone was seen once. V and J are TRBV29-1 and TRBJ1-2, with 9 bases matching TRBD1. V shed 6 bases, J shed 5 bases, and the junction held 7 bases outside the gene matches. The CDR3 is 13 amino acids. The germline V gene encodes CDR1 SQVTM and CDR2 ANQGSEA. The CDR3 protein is CSVTTGTGYGYTF. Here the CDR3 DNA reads TGCAGCGTGACCACCGGGACAGGGTATGGCTACACCTTC.

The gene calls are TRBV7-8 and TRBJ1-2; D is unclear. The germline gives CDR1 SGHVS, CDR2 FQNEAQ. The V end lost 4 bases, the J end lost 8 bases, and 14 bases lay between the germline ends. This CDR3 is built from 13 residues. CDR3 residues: CASSSTTAGGYTF. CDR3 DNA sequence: TGTGCCAGCAGCTCCACGACGGCCGGGGGCTACACCTTC.

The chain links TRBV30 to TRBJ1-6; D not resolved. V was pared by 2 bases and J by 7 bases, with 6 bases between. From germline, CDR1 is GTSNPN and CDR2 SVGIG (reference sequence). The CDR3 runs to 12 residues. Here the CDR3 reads CAWSLGNSPLHF. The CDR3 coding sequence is TGTGCCTGGAGTTTGGGAAATTCACCCCTCCACTTT.

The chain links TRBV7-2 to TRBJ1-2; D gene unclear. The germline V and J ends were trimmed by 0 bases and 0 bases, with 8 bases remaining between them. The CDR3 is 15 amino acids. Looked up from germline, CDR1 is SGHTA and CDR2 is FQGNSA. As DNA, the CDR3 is TGTGCCAGCAGCTTAGCTCGGAGATCTAACTATGGCTACACCTTC. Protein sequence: CASSLARRSNYGYTF.

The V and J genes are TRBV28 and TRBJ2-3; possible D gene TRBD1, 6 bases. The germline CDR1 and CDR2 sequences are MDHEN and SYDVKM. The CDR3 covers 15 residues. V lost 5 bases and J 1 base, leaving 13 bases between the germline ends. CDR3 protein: CASSPTGWGTDTQYF. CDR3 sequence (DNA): TGTGCCAGCAGTCCAACAGGGTGGGGCACAGATACGCAGTATTTT.

CDR3 sequence (DNA): TGTGCCAGCAGCTCGGTTCTTCTGGTTGAAAAACTGTTTTTT. Its protein is CASSSVLLVEKLFF. The chain carries TRBV7-9 and TRBJ1-4, with no clear D. V was trimmed by 4 bases and J by 7 bases, leaving 13 bases between them. CDR1 SEHNR and CDR2 FQNEAQ come from the germline V gene (reference sequence). The CDR3 runs 14 residues.

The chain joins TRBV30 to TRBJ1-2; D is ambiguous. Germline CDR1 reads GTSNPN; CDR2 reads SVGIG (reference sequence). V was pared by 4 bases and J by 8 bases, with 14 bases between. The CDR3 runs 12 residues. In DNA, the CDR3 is TGTGCCTGGATCCCCCGCCTGGGGGGCTACACCTTC. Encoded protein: CAWIPRLGGYTF.